Following are 19 T cell receptor beta chains from one sample sequenced in a study of T cells in Graves' hyperthyroidism and ophthalmopathy. The CDR3 regions of TCR beta were amplified from RNA transcripts. HTBI primers were employed in a first-round RT-PCR of the TCR CDR3. Each CDR3 protein is one row after TCRdb ran MiXCR on the multiplex PCR reads. This table has hundreds of thousands of distinct CDR3 sequences, roughly 15% appearing once. Sequencing was performed on blood. The receptors originated from a woman under 30 with Graves' hyperthyroidism.

The chain has TRBV28 and TRBJ1-2; TRBD1 agrees at 8 bases. The V gene end was trimmed by 5 bases and the J gene end by 8 bases; junction bases not matched to a gene: 10. Germline-derived CDR1 and CDR2 are MDHEN and SYDVKM. The CDR3 length is 14 residues. For the CDR3, the DNA is TGTGCCAGCAGTCCCGGACAGGGCGGCAGGGGCTACACCTTC. It encodes CASSPGQGGRGYTF.

This clonotype was observed once. The genes are TRBV9 and TRBJ2-1; TRBD1 aligns across 8 bases. This CDR3 region has 16 residues. CDR1 and CDR2 from the germline V gene are SGDLS and YYNGEE. V lost 0 bases and J lost 4; bases outside the gene matches: 6. Here the CDR3 DNA reads TGTGCCAGCAGCGTAGGCAGGGGGCTTGGGTACAATGAGCAGTTCTTC. It encodes CASSVGRGLGYNEQFF. Variable domain in full (rest from reference TRBV9 and TRBJ2-1): DSGVTQTPKHLITATGQRVTLRCSPRSGDLSVYWYQQSLDQGLQFLIQYYNGEERAKGNILERFSAQQFPDLHSELNLSSLELGDSALYFCASSVGRGLGYNEQFFGPGTRLTVL.

This clonotype was picked up many times. The chain joins TRBV7-3 to TRBJ2-3; possibly TRBD2 for D (5 bases). V lost 3 bases, J lost 2 bases, and 12 bases lay in between. This CDR3 has 15 residues. Germline lookup yields CDR1 SGHTA and CDR2 FQGTGA. The CDR3 nucleotides read TGTGCCAGCAGCTTTTCCGGCGGGCCCACAGATACGCAGTATTTT. Residues: CASSFSGGPTDTQYF.

The J gene is TRBJ2-1, the V gene TRBV6-2 or TRBV6-3, with 8 bases that match TRBD2. V shed 7 bases, J shed 6 bases, and the junction held 17 bases outside the gene matches. Germline lookup yields CDR1 MNHEY and CDR2 SVGEGT. The CDR3 runs 17 residues. The CDR3: CASTQRSSGPQGNEQFF. CDR3 DNA sequence: TGTGCCAGCACCCAGAGGTCTAGCGGGCCTCAAGGCAATGAGCAGTTCTTC.

The chain carries TRBV19 and TRBJ1-5; D is perhaps TRBD1 (6 bases). The CDR3 runs 15 residues. Germline CDR1 reads LNHDA; CDR2 reads SQIVND (reference sequence). The V and J ends lost 1 base and 7 bases respectively, with 14 bases between them. CDR3 in amino acids: CASSIVWQGKQPQHF. The DNA for the CDR3 is TGTGCCAGTAGTATAGTGTGGCAGGGGAAACAGCCCCAGCATTTT.

The chain recombines TRBV24-1 with TRBJ2-1, with 8 bases that match TRBD2. The germline V gene has CDR1 KGHDR and CDR2 SFDVKD. J gave up 1 base and V 3 bases, and 7 bases lay outside the gene matches. This CDR3 region has 17 residues. The CDR3 protein is CATSDTTRGRSYNEQFF. DNA of the CDR3: TGTGCCACCAGTGATACCACCCGCGGGAGGTCCTACAATGAGCAGTTCTTC.

This clonotype was seen ten or more times. The chain is built from TRBV28 and TRBJ2-3; D is unresolved. Trimming removed 6 bases at V and 4 bases at J, with 5 bases between. Germline values: CDR1 MDHEN, CDR2 SYDVKM. The CDR3 is made up of 11 amino acids. The CDR3 bases are TGTGCCAGCAGCTCGCCAGATACGCAGTATTTT. It specifies CASSSPDTQYF.

This chain connects TRBV15 to TRBJ2-3; D unresolved. V lost 4 bases, J lost 2 bases, and 10 bases lay in between. Germline V gene sequence: CDR1 LNHNV, CDR2 YYDKDF (reference sequence). The CDR3 spans 14 residues. Here the CDR3 DNA reads TGTGCCACCAGCACCAGGAGTTCCACAGATACGCAGTATTTT. It is translated as CATSTRSSTDTQYF.

The chain joins TRBV2 to TRBJ1-6; the D is unclear. The CDR3 consists of 16 residues. V lost 5 bases to trimming and J lost 5 bases, with 16 bases between them. Germline V gene data show CDR1 as SNHLY and CDR2 as FYNNEI. The CDR3 region has the DNA TGTGCCAGCAGTCGATTACTTGGGGTGCATAATTCACCCCTCCACTTT. This sequence encodes CASSRLLGVHNSPLHF.

This clonotype was detected a few times. V and J are TRBV24-1 and TRBJ1-2; D unresolved. V was shortened by 6 bases and J by 1 base, with 8 bases between the two germline ends. This CDR3 has 13 amino acids. Per germline, CDR1 KGHDR and CDR2 SFDVKD. The chain's CDR3 is CATSRGINYGYTF. DNA of the CDR3: TGTGCCACCAGTCGTGGAATTAACTATGGCTACACCTTC.

The V call is TRBV5-5, the J call TRBJ2-1, with D tentatively TRBD2 (7 bases). The CDR3 spans 17 residues. Germline V lookup: CDR1 SGHKS, CDR2 YYEKEE (reference sequence). The V and J ends lost 2 bases and 7 bases respectively, with 22 bases between them. DNA for the CDR3: TGTGCCAGCAGCTTAGAGGGGGGGGCAGGGTTTAAGAATGAGCAGTTCTTC. The encoded protein is CASSLEGGAGFKNEQFF.

This clonotype was detected ten times or more. V is TRBV20-1 and J is TRBJ1-6, with D maybe TRBD1 (5 bases). Trimming removed 7 bases from V and 0 bases from J, with 19 bases in between. There are 17 residues in the CDR3. The germline V gene encodes CDR1 DFQATT and CDR2 SNEGSKA (reference sequence). The CDR3 DNA follows: TGCAGTGAGTCCTCCCGACAGCCGAGCTCCTATAATTCACCCCTCCACTTT. This codes for CSESSRQPSSYNSPLHF.

This clonotype has a handful of counts. CDR3 sequence: CASSGTGTSGRDEQFF. The CDR3 coding sequence is TGTGCCAGCAGTGGAACCGGGACTAGCGGGAGAGATGAGCAGTTCTTC. This chain uses TRBV2 with TRBJ2-1, with TRBD2 matching over 14 bases. Trimming at V came to 4 bases and at J to 8 bases, leaving 7 bases not matched to a gene. The CDR3 is made up of 16 amino acids. Germline CDR1 is SNHLY and CDR2 is FYNNEI.

This clonotype was seen only a few times. The gene calls are TRBV12-5 and TRBJ2-3; D is ambiguous. The CDR3 has 13 residues. In germline, CDR1 is LGHNT, CDR2 FRNRAP. V dropped 1 base and J dropped 2 bases, with 4 bases sitting between them. The CDR3: CASGLGHTDTQYF. The CDR3 DNA is TGTGCTAGTGGTTTGGGGCACACAGATACGCAGTATTTT.

Many counts were recorded for this clonotype. This CDR3 is CSARTTTQFF. In DNA form, the CDR3 reads TGCAGTGCTAGAACGACGACCCAGTTCTTC. The gene calls are TRBV20-1 and TRBJ2-1; D gene unclear. V was shortened by 2 bases and J by 13 bases, with 9 bases between the two germline ends. This CDR3 is 10 amino acids long. Germline V gives CDR1 DFQATT, CDR2 SNEGSKA (reference sequence).

This clonotype was observed many times. J is TRBJ1-2 and V is TRBV11-2; 8 nucleotides align to TRBD1. This CDR3 has 13 residues. Germline V gene data show CDR1 as SGHAT and CDR2 as FQNNGV. V dropped 0 bases and J dropped 8; count of bases not matched to a gene: 2. The CDR3 region is CASSLEQGGGYTF. The CDR3 coding sequence is TGTGCCAGCAGCTTAGAACAGGGGGGAGGCTACACCTTC.

The chain recombines TRBV27 with TRBJ2-7, with 7 nucleotides matching TRBD2. V shed 5 bases and J 2 bases; nucleotides not matched to a gene: 18. The CDR3 contains 18 residues. Germline V gives CDR1 MNHEY, CDR2 SMNVEV (reference sequence). The CDR3 DNA reads as TGTGCCAGCAGTCCCATTGACCCGGGACTATCCAAGCCCTACGAGCAGTACTTC. Its translation: CASSPIDPGLSKPYEQYF.

This clonotype occurred many times. The V gene is TRBV7-9, the J gene TRBJ2-3; 7 bases fit TRBD1. V lost 3 bases to trimming and J lost 3 bases; unmatched junction nucleotides: 9. The germline gives CDR1 SEHNR, CDR2 FQNEAQ (reference sequence). This CDR3 has 16 amino acids. The CDR3 DNA reads TGTGCCAGCAGCTTCTATCCGGGACAGAGTACAGATACGCAGTATTTT. As protein: CASSFYPGQSTDTQYF.

This clonotype appeared many times. This chain connects TRBV28 to TRBJ2-5, with TRBD2 identical over 10 bases. V dropped 5 bases and J dropped 11; count of bases not matched to a gene: 11. Germline V gene sequence: CDR1 MDHEN, CDR2 SYDVKM. The CDR3 loop spans 14 amino acids. The CDR3 protein is CASSGTSASPNQYF. CDR3 DNA: TGTGCCAGCAGTGGGACTAGCGCTAGCCCGAATCAGTACTTC.